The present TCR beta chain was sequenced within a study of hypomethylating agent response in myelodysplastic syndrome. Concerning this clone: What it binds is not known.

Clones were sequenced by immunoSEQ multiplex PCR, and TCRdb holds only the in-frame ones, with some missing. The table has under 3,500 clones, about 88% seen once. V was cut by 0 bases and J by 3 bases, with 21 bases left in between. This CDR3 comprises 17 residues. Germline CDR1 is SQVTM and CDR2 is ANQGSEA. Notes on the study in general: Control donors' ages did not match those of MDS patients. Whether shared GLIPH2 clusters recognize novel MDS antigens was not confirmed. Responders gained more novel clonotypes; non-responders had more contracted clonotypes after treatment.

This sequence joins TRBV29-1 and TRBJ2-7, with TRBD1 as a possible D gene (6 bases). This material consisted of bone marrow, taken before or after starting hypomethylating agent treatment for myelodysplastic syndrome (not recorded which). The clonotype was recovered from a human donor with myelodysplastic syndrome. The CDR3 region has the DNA TGCAGCGTTGAAGATCGGCAGGGGCCCGACCCCTTCTACGAGCAGTACTTC. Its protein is CSVEDRQGPDPFYEQYF.